Listed here are 20 T cell receptor beta chains from one sample, sequenced in a study of T cells in Graves' hyperthyroidism and ophthalmopathy. TCR beta CDR3 sequences were amplified from RNA transcripts. The HTBI primer set served for first-round RT-PCR of the TCR CDR3. TCRdb analysed the multiplex PCR reads with MiXCR anew, one entry per CDR3 protein. The sample has about 350,000 distinct CDR3 sequences, approximately 15% seen once. Sample: blood. The receptor set was obtained from a woman younger than 45 with Graves' hyperthyroidism.

J is TRBJ2-2 and V is TRBV20-1, with D perhaps given as TRBD1 or TRBD2 (5 bases each). This CDR3 region has 17 residues. V shed 3 bases and J shed 8 bases, with 25 bases lying between them. The germline gives CDR1 DFQATT, CDR2 SNEGSKA (reference sequence). This CDR3 is CSASGREAGTNRGELFF. DNA of the CDR3: TGCAGTGCTAGCGGCCGAGAGGCTGGGACCAACAGGGGGGAGCTGTTTTTT.

The chain is built from TRBV12-3 or TRBV12-4 and TRBJ1-2; a possible D gene is TRBD1 (5 bases). The CDR3 sequence is 16 residues long. Trimming left V 0 bases short and J 4 bases short, with 15 bases between. The CDR3 region is CASSLANMQGSYGYTF. The CDR3 coding sequence is TGTGCCAGCAGTTTAGCCAATATGCAGGGAAGCTATGGCTACACCTTC.

This clonotype was seen ten or more times. This rearrangement joins TRBV2 to TRBJ1-5; 10 bases match TRBD1. Germline V CDR1 and CDR2: SNHLY, FYNNEI. Losses at the gene ends were 4 bases for V and 2 bases for J; bases not matched to a gene: 2. The CDR3 is 15 residues long. The CDR3 spells CASSAGTGGNQPQHF. DNA of the CDR3: TGTGCCAGCAGTGCCGGGACAGGGGGCAATCAGCCCCAGCATTTT.

Ten or more counts support this clonotype. V and J are TRBV20-1 and TRBJ1-1; D is unresolved. V lost 5 bases and J 0 bases, leaving 10 bases between the germline ends. Germline CDR1 and CDR2: DFQATT and SNEGSKA (reference sequence). The CDR3 has 13 residues. CDR3: CSAPTLMNTEAFF. CDR3 bases: TGCAGTGCTCCGACGTTGATGAACACTGAAGCTTTCTTT.

The chain employs TRBV7-2 and TRBJ1-5; D not certain. The CDR3 spans 16 residues. The germline gives CDR1 SGHTA, CDR2 FQGNSA. V lost 0 bases, J lost 0 bases, and 9 bases lay in between. The CDR3, as DNA: TGTGCCAGCAGCTTAGCTTTCCGTGCTAGCAATCAGCCCCAGCATTTT. It specifies CASSLAFRASNQPQHF.

The rearrangement joins TRBV28 to TRBJ2-7; a weak D match, TRBD2 (6 bases). The CDR3 runs to 15 residues. Trimming took off 1 base at V and 5 bases at J, with 15 bases between the two ends. The germline V gene encodes CDR1 MDHEN and CDR2 SYDVKM. DNA of the CDR3: TGTGCCAGCAGTTTATCAGGCGGGATGAGACACGAGCAGTACTTC. Protein sequence: CASSLSGGMRHEQYF.

There are many counts of this clonotype. The chain uses TRBV27 and TRBJ2-1; no firm D call. Trimming took 3 bases from V and 3 from J, leaving 9 bases between them. CDR3 length equals 14 residues. The germline CDR1 and CDR2 sequences are MNHEY and SMNVEV (reference sequence). CDR3 in amino acids: CASSLSDNYNEQFF. The CDR3 DNA sequence: TGTGCCAGCAGTTTGAGTGATAACTACAATGAGCAGTTCTTC.

This clonotype was detected many times. V gene TRBV3-1 combines with J gene TRBJ1-2; 10 bases match TRBD1. Germline CDR1 is LGHDT and CDR2 is YNNKEL (reference sequence). The CDR3 is 14 residues long. V was clipped by 1 base and J by 8 bases; unmatched bases: 4. Written as DNA, the CDR3 is TGTGCCAGCAGCCAAGGGACAGGGGGACACGGCTACACCTTC. It yields the protein CASSQGTGGHGYTF.

This clonotype occurred a few times. The chain uses TRBV6-1 and TRBJ1-4, with TRBD1 identical over 7 bases. The length of the CDR3 is 16 residues. Unmatched junction bases numbered 15, after V lost 8 bases and J lost 6 bases. CDR1 is MNHNS, CDR2 SASEGT, per germline. The CDR3 loop is CASHPSSRGLHEKLFF. The CDR3 nucleotides are TGTGCCAGCCATCCCTCCTCAAGGGGGCTTCATGAAAAACTGTTTTTT.

This clonotype was counted a few times. CDR3 in amino acids: CASSLDGTGDFETQYF. In DNA, the CDR3 is TGTGCCAGCAGCTTGGACGGGACAGGGGATTTCGAGACCCAGTACTTC. This sequence joins TRBV5-4 and TRBJ2-5, with 10 bases identical to TRBD1. CDR3 size: 16 residues. V was clipped by 0 bases and J by 5 bases; unmatched bases: 7. The germline V gene has CDR1 SGHNT and CDR2 YYREEE (reference sequence).

This clonotype came up many times. The chain employs TRBV12-3 or TRBV12-4 and TRBJ2-7; D call uncertain. CDR3 length: 13 amino acids. Trimming removed 5 bases from V and 6 bases from J, with 14 bases in between. CDR3 amino acids: CASSLTSVGEQYF. The CDR3 region has the DNA TGTGCCAGCAGTCTTACCTCGGTGGGCGAGCAGTACTTC.

The chain combines TRBV7-3 with TRBJ2-2; D uncertain. Trimming took 5 bases from V and 6 from J, leaving 10 bases between them. This CDR3 is built from 13 residues. Germline values: CDR1 SGHTA, CDR2 FQGTGA. The CDR3 is CASSLNPSGELFF. CDR3 sequence (DNA): TGTGCCAGCAGCCTAAATCCGTCCGGGGAGCTGTTTTTT. The whole variable domain, filled in from reference TRBV7-3 and TRBJ2-2, reads GAGVSQTPSNKVTEKGKYVELRCDPISGHTALYWYRQSLGQGPEFLIYFQGTGAADDSGLPNDRFFAVRPEGSVSTLKIQRTERGDSAVYLCASSLNPSGELFFGEGSRLTVL.

This clonotype came up a few times. This chain uses TRBV30 with TRBJ2-1; 13 nucleotides match TRBD2. This CDR3 has 16 residues. The V and J ends lost 5 bases and 1 base, in that order; junction bases with no gene match: 5. The V gene's germline CDR1 is GTSNPN and CDR2 SVGIG (reference sequence). CDR3 loop: CAWGTSGTGSYNEQFF. CDR3 nucleotides: TGTGCCTGGGGGACTAGCGGGACAGGGTCCTACAATGAGCAGTTCTTC.

The rearrangement joins TRBV4-1 to TRBJ2-7; either TRBD1 or TRBD2 may supply D (5 bases each). The ends were cut back, 1 base at V and 2 bases at J, with 9 bases in the middle. Germline lookup yields CDR1 MGHRA and CDR2 YSYEKL. This CDR3 has 14 residues. The CDR3 protein is CASSQGDDTYEQYF. DNA of the CDR3: TGCGCCAGCAGCCAAGGGGACGATACCTACGAGCAGTACTTC.

This clonotype occurred many times. The rearrangement uses TRBV11-2 and TRBJ2-7; 8 bases are a match to TRBD2. CDR1 and CDR2 (germline): SGHAT, FQNNGV. The CDR3 is made up of 16 amino acids. The V segment lost 4 bases and the J segment 2 bases; nucleotides outside the gene matches: 10. The CDR3 protein is CASSSGGGRLTYEQYF. Written as DNA, the CDR3 is TGTGCCAGCAGCTCCGGGGGGGGCCGCCTAACCTACGAGCAGTACTTC.

This clonotype came up many times. V usage is TRBV6-2 or TRBV6-3 and J usage is TRBJ1-1, with D perhaps matching TRBD1 (6 bases). Germline V gene data show CDR1 as MNHEY and CDR2 as SVGEGT. Trimming pared 6 bases from V and 1 base from J, leaving 15 bases between. There are 15 residues in the CDR3. The CDR3 coding sequence is TGTGCCAGCAGGACCTGGACAGTTGGGAACACTGAAGCTTTCTTT. It yields the protein CASRTWTVGNTEAFF.

This clonotype was seen ten or more times. This rearrangement joins TRBV5-6 to TRBJ2-7; D gene ambiguous. Germline values: CDR1 SGHDT, CDR2 YYEEEE. Trimming removed 0 bases at V and 3 bases at J, with 7 bases between. The CDR3 is 13 amino acids. CDR3 sequence: CASSLVGHYEQYF. The CDR3 DNA is TGTGCCAGCAGCTTGGTGGGTCACTACGAGCAGTACTTC.

The CDR3 sequence: CAWSVMGYQPQHF. The CDR3 nucleotides read TGTGCCTGGAGTGTAATGGGGTACCAGCCCCAGCATTTT. The chain links TRBV30 to TRBJ1-5; no clear D. The germline gives CDR1 GTSNPN, CDR2 SVGIG (reference sequence). The CDR3 loop spans 13 amino acids. Between the trimmed V and J ends, which lost 0 bases and 7 bases, there was a span of 10 bases.

The sample holds many counts of this clonotype. The rearrangement joins TRBV20-1 to TRBJ2-3; 12 bases are shared with TRBD2. Germline-derived CDR1 and CDR2 are DFQATT and SNEGSKA (reference sequence). The CDR3 is made up of 16 amino acids. V was clipped by 1 base and J by 3 bases; unmatched bases: 5. DNA of the CDR3: TGCAGTGCTAGAGGACTAGCGGGAGTCTATACAGATACGCAGTATTTT. Residues: CSARGLAGVYTDTQYF.

Details on this clonotype: This may stem from a read error, because a much larger clone lies one nucleotide away. This chain uses TRBV3-1 with TRBJ2-7; TRBD1 might be the D (5 bases). The CDR3 is made up of 14 amino acids. CDR1 is LGHDT and CDR2 is YNNKEL in the germline V gene (reference sequence). The CDR3 DNA reads as TGTGACAGCAGCCAAGGGGCGATCGGACGGGAGCAGTACTTC. This encodes CDSSQGAIGREQYF.